This entry describes one T cell receptor beta chain. No antigen is known for it. This record belongs to a study of T-cell reconstitution after alpha-beta-depleted transplantation in children. Unique molecular identifiers tagged the TCRbeta library. TCRdb re-analysed the PCR reads in MiXCR, keeping a single row per CDR3 protein. The sample includes around 490,000 distinct CDR3 sequences, 11% of them seen just once. Study conclusions and caveats: T-cell numbers and diversity one year post-transplant derived largely from freshly generated T cells. Several hundred expanded graft clones reportedly were the source of alpha-beta T cells about two months after transplant. Recipient T cells and thymic progenitors that survived gave rise to the high TCRbeta diversity observed at day 60 in some patients.

The germline gives CDR1 DFQATT, CDR2 SNEGSKA (reference sequence). V dropped 0 bases and J dropped 6 bases, with 14 bases sitting between them. The CDR3 runs to 15 residues. This sample comprised PBMCs, mostly from graft donor cells, obtained 180 days after TCRalphabeta/CD19-depleted stem cell transplant. The sequence derives from a female patient aged 2-9 years who had a stem cell transplant for aplastic anemia, so the T cells may come from the graft donor. V gene TRBV20-1 combines with J gene TRBJ2-2; perhaps TRBD2 as D (6 bases). The DNA of the CDR3 is TGCAGTGCTAGAGACCGGGACTTCCCGGCCGGGGAGCTGTTTTTT. Its protein is CSARDRDFPAGELFF.